The present T cell receptor (beta chain) was sequenced within a study of molecular identifiers for immune sequencing clone quantification. Study in general: In the replicates, RNA derived from about 19,000 or 110,000 naive CD8 cells was divided into five parts, and four were sequenced. General study results and limits: Clone sizes could be underestimated for highly expanded clones when identical TCR molecules share a barcode.

The CDR3 loop spans 15 amino acids. CDR1 is MDHEN, CDR2 SYDVKM, per germline. With 4 bases clipped from V and 4 bases from J, the junction kept 7 bases outside the gene matches. Every naive CD8 library was made from between roughly 17,000 and 1,100,000 sorted cells with 10%, 30% or 50% RNA. Naive CD8 T cells underwent sorting with the CD8+CD4-CCR7+CD45RA+ definition. Note on this clonotype: Its antigen is unidentified.

Each CDR3 protein is one row after TCRdb ran MiXCR on the PCR reads. The profile shows over 50,000 distinct CDR3 sequences, just over 35% of them singletons. This rearrangement joins TRBV28 to TRBJ2-3; TRBD1 matches 8 bases. The receptor was derived from a human donor in good health. Some libraries in this study had Jurkat cell RNA spiked in. The specimen sequenced was naive CD8+ T cells from blood, with Jurkat cell RNA spiked in. Subset meaning: FACS-sorted CD8+CD4-CCR7+CD45RA+ naive T cells. CDR3: CASSSGQGNADTQYF. The CDR3 region has the DNA TGTGCCAGCAGTTCCGGACAGGGCAACGCAGATACGCAGTATTTT.